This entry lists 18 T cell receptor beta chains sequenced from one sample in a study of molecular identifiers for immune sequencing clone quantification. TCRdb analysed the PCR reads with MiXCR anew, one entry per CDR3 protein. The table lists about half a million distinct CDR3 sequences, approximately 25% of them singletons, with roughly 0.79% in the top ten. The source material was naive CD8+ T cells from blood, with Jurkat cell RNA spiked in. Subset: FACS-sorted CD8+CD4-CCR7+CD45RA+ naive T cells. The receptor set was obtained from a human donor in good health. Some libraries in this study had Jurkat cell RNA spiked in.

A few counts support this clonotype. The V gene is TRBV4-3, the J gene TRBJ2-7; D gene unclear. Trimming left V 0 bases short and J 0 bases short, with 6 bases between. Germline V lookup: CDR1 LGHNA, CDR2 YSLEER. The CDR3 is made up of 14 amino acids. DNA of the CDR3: TGCGCCAGCAGCCAAGATATGGCCTCCTACGAGCAGTACTTC. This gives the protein CASSQDMASYEQYF.

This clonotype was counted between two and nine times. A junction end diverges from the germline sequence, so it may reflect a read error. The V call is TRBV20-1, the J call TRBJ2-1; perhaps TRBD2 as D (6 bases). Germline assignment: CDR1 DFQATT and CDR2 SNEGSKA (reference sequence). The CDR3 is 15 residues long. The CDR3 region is CSADPAGTTYNEQSF. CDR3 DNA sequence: TGCAGTGCCGACCCAGCGGGCACGACCTACAATGAGCAGTCCTTC.

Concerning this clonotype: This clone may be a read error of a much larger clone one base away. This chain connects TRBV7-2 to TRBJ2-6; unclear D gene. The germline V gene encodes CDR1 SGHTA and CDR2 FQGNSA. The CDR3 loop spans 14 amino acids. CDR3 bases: TGTGCCAGCAGCTTATTTTTAGGAGCCAACGCCCTGACTTTC. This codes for CASSLFLGANALTF.

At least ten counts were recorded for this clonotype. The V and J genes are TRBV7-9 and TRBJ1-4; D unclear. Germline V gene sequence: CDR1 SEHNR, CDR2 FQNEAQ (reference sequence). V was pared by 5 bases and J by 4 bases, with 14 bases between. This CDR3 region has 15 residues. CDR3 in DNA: TGTGCCAGCAGCCTCCCGACGGGATATAATGAAAAACTGTTTTTT. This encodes CASSLPTGYNEKLFF.

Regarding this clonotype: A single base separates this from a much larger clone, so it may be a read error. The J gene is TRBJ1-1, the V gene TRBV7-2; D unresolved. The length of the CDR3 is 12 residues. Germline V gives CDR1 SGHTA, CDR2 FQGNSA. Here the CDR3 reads CASSLASGSVFF. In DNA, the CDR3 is TGTGCCAGCAGCCTAGCCTCCGGGTCAGTCTTCTTT.

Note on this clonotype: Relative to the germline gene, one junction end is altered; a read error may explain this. CDR3 protein: CAGSWGSLYEQYF. The CDR3 DNA reads TGTGCCGGCAGTTGGGGCAGTTTGTACGAGCAGTACTTC. V usage is TRBV27 and J usage is TRBJ2-7; D may be TRBD1 (5 bases). The CDR3 has 13 amino acids. Germline V gene lookup returns CDR1 MNHEY and CDR2 SMNVEV (reference sequence).

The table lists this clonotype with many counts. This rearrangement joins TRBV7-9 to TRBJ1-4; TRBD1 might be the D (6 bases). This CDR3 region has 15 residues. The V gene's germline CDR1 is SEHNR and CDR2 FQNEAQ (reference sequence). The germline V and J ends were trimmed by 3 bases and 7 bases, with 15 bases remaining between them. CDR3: CASSFLGGAGEKLFF. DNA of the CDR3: TGTGCCAGCAGCTTTTTGGGGGGCGCCGGTGAAAAACTGTTTTTT.

This CDR3 is CASWISGAGTQYF. The CDR3 bases are TGTGCCAGCTGGATTAGCGGCGCGGGGACCCAGTACTTC. The chain links TRBV6-2 or TRBV6-3 to TRBJ2-5, with D maybe TRBD2 (6 bases). This CDR3 contains 13 residues. CDR1 is MNHEY and CDR2 is SVGEGT in the germline V gene. Trimming removed 8 bases from V and 7 bases from J, with 17 bases in between.

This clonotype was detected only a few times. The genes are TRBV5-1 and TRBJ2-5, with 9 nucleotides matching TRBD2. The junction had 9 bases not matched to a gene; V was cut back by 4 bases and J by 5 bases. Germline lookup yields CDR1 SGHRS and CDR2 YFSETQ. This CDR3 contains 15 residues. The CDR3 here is CASSKGTSSEETQYF. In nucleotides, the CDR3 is TGCGCCAGCAGCAAAGGGACTAGCTCGGAGGAGACCCAGTACTTC.

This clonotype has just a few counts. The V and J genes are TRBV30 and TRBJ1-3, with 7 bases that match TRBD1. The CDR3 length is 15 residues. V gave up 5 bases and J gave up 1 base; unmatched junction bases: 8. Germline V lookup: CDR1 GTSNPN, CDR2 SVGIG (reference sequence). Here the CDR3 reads CAWGQEGSSGNTIYF. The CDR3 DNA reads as TGTGCCTGGGGACAGGAGGGGAGTTCTGGAAACACCATATATTTT.

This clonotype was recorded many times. As DNA, the CDR3 is TGCAGCACGGGTGAACTAGCGGTTAACAATGAGCAGTTCTTC. Amino acid sequence: CSTGELAVNNEQFF. The chain couples TRBV29-1 to TRBJ2-1; 8 bases line up with TRBD2. The germline CDR1 and CDR2 sequences are SQVTM and ANQGSEA. The trim removed 8 bases at V and 5 bases at J, leaving 11 bases unmatched. The CDR3 has 14 amino acids.

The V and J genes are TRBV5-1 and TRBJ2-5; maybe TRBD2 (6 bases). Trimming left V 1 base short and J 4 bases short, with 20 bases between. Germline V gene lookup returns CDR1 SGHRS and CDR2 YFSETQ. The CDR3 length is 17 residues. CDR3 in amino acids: CASSLIRLLPEGETQYF. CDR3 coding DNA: TGCGCCAGCAGCTTGATCCGCCTGCTGCCGGAGGGAGAGACCCAGTACTTC.

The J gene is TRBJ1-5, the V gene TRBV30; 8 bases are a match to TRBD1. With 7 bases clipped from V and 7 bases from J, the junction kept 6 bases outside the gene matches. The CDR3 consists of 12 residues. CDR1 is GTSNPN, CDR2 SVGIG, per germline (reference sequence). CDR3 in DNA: TGTGCCTCGGACAGGGAGGACCAGCCCCAGCATTTT. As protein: CASDREDQPQHF. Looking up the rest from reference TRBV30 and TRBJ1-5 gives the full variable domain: SQTIHQWPATLVQPVGSPLSLECTVEGTSNPNLYWYRQAAGRGLQLLFYSVGIGQISSEVPQNLSASRPQDRQFILSSKKLLLSDSGFYLCASDREDQPQHFGDGTRLSIL.

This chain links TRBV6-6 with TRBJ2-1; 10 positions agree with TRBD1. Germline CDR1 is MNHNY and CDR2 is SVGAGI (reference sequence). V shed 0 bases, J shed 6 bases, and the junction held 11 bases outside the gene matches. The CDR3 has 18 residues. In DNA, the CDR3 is TGTGCCAGCAGTTACTCGACAGGGGGCGAGGCATTTTTCAATGAGCAGTTCTTC. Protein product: CASSYSTGGEAFFNEQFF.

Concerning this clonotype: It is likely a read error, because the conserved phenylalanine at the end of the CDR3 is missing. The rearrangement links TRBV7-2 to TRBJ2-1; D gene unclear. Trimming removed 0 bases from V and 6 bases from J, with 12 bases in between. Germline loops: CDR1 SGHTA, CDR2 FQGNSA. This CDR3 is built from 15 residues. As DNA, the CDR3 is TGTGCCAGCAGCTTAGCCTGGGCTGCACCCAATGAGCAGTTCATC. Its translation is CASSLAWAAPNEQFI.

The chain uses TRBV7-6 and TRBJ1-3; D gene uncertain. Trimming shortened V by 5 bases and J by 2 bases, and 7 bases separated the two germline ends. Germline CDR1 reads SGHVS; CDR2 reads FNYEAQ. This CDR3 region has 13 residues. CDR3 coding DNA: TGTGCCAGCAGCCCGAGTCCTGGAAACACCATATATTTT. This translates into CASSPSPGNTIYF.

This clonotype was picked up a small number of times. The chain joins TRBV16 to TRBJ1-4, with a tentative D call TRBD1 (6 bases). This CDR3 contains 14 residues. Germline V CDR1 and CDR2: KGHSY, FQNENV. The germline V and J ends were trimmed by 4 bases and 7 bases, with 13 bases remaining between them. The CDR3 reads CASSPHQGTEKLFF. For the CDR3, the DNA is TGTGCCAGCAGCCCTCACCAGGGGACTGAAAAACTGTTTTTT.

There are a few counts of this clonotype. CDR3 protein: CASSLAFLAALGNTGELFF. CDR3 sequence (DNA): TGTGCCAGCAGCTTAGCGTTTCTAGCGGCCCTTGGGAACACCGGGGAGCTGTTTTTT. This chain links TRBV7-2 with TRBJ2-2; 7 nucleotides agree with TRBD2. CDR3 size: 19 residues. V shed 0 bases, J shed 1 base, and the junction held 11 bases outside the gene matches. CDR1 SGHTA and CDR2 FQGNSA come from the germline V gene. The variable domain in full, with the rest retrieved from reference TRBV7-2 and TRBJ2-2, is GAGVSQSPSNKVTEKGKDVELRCDPISGHTALYWYRQSLGQGLEFLIYFQGNSAPDKSGLPSDRFSAERTGGSVSTLTIQRTQQEDSAVYLCASSLAFLAALGNTGELFFGEGSRLTVL.